This entry lists 3 T cell receptor beta chains sequenced from one sample in a study of PD-L1 blockade in urothelial cancer. Sequencing was performed with immunoSEQ multiplex PCR; in TCRdb, only in-frame clones are kept and a portion is missing. The sample carries 40,000 to 45,000 clones, around 83% recorded once. Time point reported: peripheral blood 6 weeks after treatment start. The material sequenced was PBMCs, taken around atezolizumab (anti-PD-L1) treatment. These receptors all stem from a man between 70 and 80 years old with urothelial cancer.

The chain couples TRBV7-9 to TRBJ2-7; 12 bases map to TRBD1. J gave up 5 bases and V 5 bases, and 4 bases lay outside the gene matches. The CDR3 is made up of 14 amino acids. Germline assignment: CDR1 SEHNR and CDR2 FQNEAQ (reference sequence). The CDR3 region is CASSEGTGGHEQYF. DNA of the CDR3: TGTGCCAGCAGCGAAGGGACAGGGGGCCACGAGCAGTACTTC.

The chain employs TRBV5-4 and TRBJ2-1, with TRBD2 matching 9 bases. The CDR3 is 15 amino acids. CDR1 and CDR2 from the germline V gene are SGHNT and YYREEE (reference sequence). The trim removed 1 base at V and 4 bases at J, leaving 3 bases unmatched. The CDR3 DNA sequence: TGTGCCAGCAGCTTGCGACTAGCGGATTACAATGAGCAGTTCTTC. Amino acid sequence: CASSLRLADYNEQFF.

The CDR3 DNA follows: TGTGCCAGCTCACCATCGACAGGGGCGAGGACTGAAGCTTTCTTT. Protein: CASSPSTGARTEAFF. V and J are TRBV18 and TRBJ1-1; 8 bases fit TRBD1. Germline values: CDR1 KGHSH, CDR2 LQKENI. Trimming removed 2 bases from V and 5 bases from J; junction bases left unmatched: 7. This CDR3 is built from 15 residues.